These 8 T cell receptor beta chains share one sample of origin, sequenced in a study of blood T cell repertoires in COVID-19. Produced via immunoSEQ multiplex PCR; TCRdb's table is partial and in-frame only. The data hold approximately 78,000 clones, with 91% observed a single time. Input material: peripheral blood. The receptors originated from a middle-aged man with COVID-19, enrolled during active disease.

J is TRBJ1-1 and V is TRBV5-1; D unresolved. The V end lost 0 bases, the J end lost 8 bases, and 8 bases lay between the germline ends. CDR1 is SGHRS, CDR2 YFSETQ, per germline. The length of the CDR3 is 12 residues. The CDR3: CASSLDSREAFF. The CDR3 coding sequence is TGCGCCAGCAGCTTGGACAGCAGAGAAGCTTTCTTT. The variable domain in full, with the rest retrieved from reference TRBV5-1 and TRBJ1-1, is KAGVTQTPRYLIKTRGQQVTLSCSPISGHRSVSWYQQTPGQGLQFLFEYFSETQRNKGNFPGRFSGRQFSNSRSEMNVSTLELGDSALYLCASSLDSREAFFGQGTRLTVV.

This sequence joins TRBV5-6 and TRBJ1-5, with D unresolved. CDR1 is SGHDT and CDR2 is YYEEEE in the germline V gene. Trimming stripped 2 bases from V and 4 bases from J, with 7 bases between. The CDR3 has 13 residues. Here the CDR3 reads CASSLGVNQPQHF. The CDR3 DNA reads as TGTGCCAGCAGCTTAGGAGTTAATCAGCCCCAGCATTTT.

V is TRBV3-1 (or the pseudogene TRBV3-2) and J is TRBJ2-2; 14 bases match TRBD2. Germline V CDR1 and CDR2: LGHDT, YNNKEL (reference sequence). The length of the CDR3 is 17 residues. With V trimmed by 6 bases and J by 4 bases, 7 bases remained unmatched. The CDR3 reads CASRSPGLAGATGELFF. CDR3 bases: TGTGCCAGCAGATCCCCGGGACTAGCGGGAGCCACCGGGGAGCTGTTTTTT.

J is TRBJ2-7 and V is TRBV2, with 9 bases identical to TRBD2. Germline V lookup: CDR1 SNHLY, CDR2 FYNNEI. The CDR3 extends over 15 amino acids. V shed 4 bases and J 2 bases; nucleotides not matched to a gene: 6. CDR3 DNA: TGTGCCAGCAGTGTTAGCGGGAGCGGACCCTACGAGCAGTACTTC. Encoded protein: CASSVSGSGPYEQYF.

This clone was detected once. The chain employs TRBV28 and TRBJ2-7; D perhaps matches TRBD2 (7 bases). This CDR3 comprises 14 residues. Germline V gene data show CDR1 as MDHEN and CDR2 as SYDVKM. V lost 5 bases and J 2 bases, leaving 13 bases between the germline ends. CDR3 sequence (DNA): TGTGCCAGCAGTAAAGGGGGGGGGCCCTACGAGCAGTACTTC. It specifies CASSKGGGPYEQYF.

The chain recombines TRBV19 with TRBJ1-1, with no clear D. This CDR3 has 13 amino acids. From germline, CDR1 is LNHDA and CDR2 SQIVND (reference sequence). Trimming took 6 bases from V and 0 from J, leaving 8 bases between them. For the CDR3, the DNA is TGTGCCAGTAGCCCTACAGTGAACACTGAAGCTTTCTTT. It is translated as CASSPTVNTEAFF.

This clone was picked up a small number of times. V gene TRBV7-2 combines with J gene TRBJ1-3; D is perhaps TRBD1 (5 bases). The length of the CDR3 is 14 residues. Trimming took off 0 bases at V and 3 bases at J, with 6 bases between the two ends. Per the germline V gene, CDR1 is SGHTA and CDR2 is FQGNSA. The CDR3: CASSLAQVGNTIYF. CDR3 nucleotide sequence: TGTGCCAGCAGCTTAGCACAGGTTGGAAACACCATATATTTT.

A remark on this clone: Other DNA variants within this sample encode the same CDR3. The chain combines TRBV19 with TRBJ2-2; 8 bases align to TRBD1. Germline lookup yields CDR1 LNHDA and CDR2 SQIVND (reference sequence). J gave up 5 bases and V 6 bases, and 5 bases lay outside the gene matches. CDR3 length: 14 amino acids. The CDR3 region is CASRDRVGTGELFF. As DNA, the CDR3 is TGTGCCAGTAGGGACAGGGTAGGGACCGGGGAGCTGTTTTTT.